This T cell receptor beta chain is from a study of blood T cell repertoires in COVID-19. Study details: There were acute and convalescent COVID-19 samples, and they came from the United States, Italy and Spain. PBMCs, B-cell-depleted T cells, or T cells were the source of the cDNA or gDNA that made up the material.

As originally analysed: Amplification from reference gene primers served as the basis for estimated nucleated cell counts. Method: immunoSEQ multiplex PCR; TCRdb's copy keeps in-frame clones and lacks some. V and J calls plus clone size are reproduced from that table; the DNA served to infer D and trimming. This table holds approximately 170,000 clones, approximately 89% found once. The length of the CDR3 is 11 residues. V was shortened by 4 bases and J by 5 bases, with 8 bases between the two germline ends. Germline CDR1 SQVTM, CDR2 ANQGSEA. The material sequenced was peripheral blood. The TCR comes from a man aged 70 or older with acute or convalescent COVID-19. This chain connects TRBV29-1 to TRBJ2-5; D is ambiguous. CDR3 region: CSVVLLETQYF. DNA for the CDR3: TGCAGCGTTGTCCTACTGGAGACCCAGTACTTC.